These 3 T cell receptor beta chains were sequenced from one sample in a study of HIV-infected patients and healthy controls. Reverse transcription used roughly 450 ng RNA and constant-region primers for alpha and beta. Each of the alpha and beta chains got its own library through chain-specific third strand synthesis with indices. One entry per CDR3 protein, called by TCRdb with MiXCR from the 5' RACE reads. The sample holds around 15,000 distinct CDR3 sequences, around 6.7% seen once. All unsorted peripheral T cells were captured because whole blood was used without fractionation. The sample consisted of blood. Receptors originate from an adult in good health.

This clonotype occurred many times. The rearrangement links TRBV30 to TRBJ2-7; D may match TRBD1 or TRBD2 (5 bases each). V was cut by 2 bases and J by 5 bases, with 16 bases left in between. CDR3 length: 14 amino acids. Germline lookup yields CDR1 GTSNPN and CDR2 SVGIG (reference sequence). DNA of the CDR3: TGTGCCTGGAGTACCACCGGGACCCACCACGAGCAGTACTTC. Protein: CAWSTTGTHHEQYF.

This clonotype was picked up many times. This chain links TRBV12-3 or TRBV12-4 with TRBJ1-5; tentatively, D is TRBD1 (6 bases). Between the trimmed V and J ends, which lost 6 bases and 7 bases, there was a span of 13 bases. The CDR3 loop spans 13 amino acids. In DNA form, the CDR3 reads TGTGCCAGCAGCCTACAGGGAGGACAGCCCCAGCATTTT. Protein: CASSLQGGQPQHF.

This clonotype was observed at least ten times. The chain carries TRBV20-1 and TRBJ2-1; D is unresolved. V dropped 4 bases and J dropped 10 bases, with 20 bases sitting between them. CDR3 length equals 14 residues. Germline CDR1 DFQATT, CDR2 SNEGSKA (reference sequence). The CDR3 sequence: CSATPFDLQSEQFF. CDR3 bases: TGCAGTGCTACACCTTTTGACCTACAAAGCGAGCAGTTCTTC.